The 29 T cell receptor beta chains in this list originate from one sample, sequenced in a study of response to subunit inactivated influenza vaccine. Using its own MiXCR run on the RT-PCR reads, TCRdb lists one record per CDR3 protein. The table records 650,000 to 800,000 distinct CDR3 sequences, about 18% of them present only once. The source was PBMCs from blood, collected 4 to 6 days after vaccination. These TCRs come from a man between 45 and 60 years old who received an inactivated influenza vaccine.

This chain links TRBV7-2 with TRBJ2-1; TRBD2 agrees at 8 bases. This CDR3 is built from 14 residues. J lost 7 bases, V lost 3 bases, and 5 bases had no gene match. Germline assignment: CDR1 SGHTA and CDR2 FQGNSA. CDR3 region: CASSFRGRFNEQFF. The CDR3 nucleotides are TGTGCCAGCAGCTTCCGCGGGAGGTTTAATGAGCAGTTCTTC.

This chain connects TRBV10-3 to TRBJ2-5, with a weak D call TRBD1 (7 bases). The length of the CDR3 is 13 residues. Germline CDR1 is ENHRY and CDR2 is SYGVKD. Trimming left V 6 bases short and J 5 bases short, with 13 bases between. CDR3 amino acids: CAISRGVQETQYF. As DNA, the CDR3 is TGTGCCATCAGCAGGGGGGTCCAGGAGACCCAGTACTTC.

At least ten counts were recorded for this clonotype. The V call is TRBV4-3, the J call TRBJ2-3; 10 nucleotides match TRBD2. Germline CDR1 is LGHNA and CDR2 is YSLEER. The V segment lost 4 bases and the J segment 4 bases; nucleotides outside the gene matches: 14. CDR3 length: 18 amino acids. CDR3 sequence (DNA): TGCGCCAGCAGCCTCCACCGGGCCCTAGCGGGAGTAGCAGATACGCAGTATTTT. Residues: CASSLHRALAGVADTQYF.

This clonotype was observed at least ten times. The gene calls are TRBV7-2 and TRBJ2-3, with D possibly being TRBD1 (7 bases). Between the trimmed V and J ends, which lost 4 bases and 3 bases, there was a span of 14 bases. CDR1 SGHTA and CDR2 FQGNSA come from the germline V gene. The CDR3 consists of 15 residues. In nucleotides, the CDR3 is TGTGCCAGCAGCTCAAGGACAGGAGGGACAGATACGCAGTATTTT. This gives the protein CASSSRTGGTDTQYF.

The chain has TRBV5-5 and TRBJ2-3; D not resolved. The germline V and J ends were trimmed by 2 bases and 1 base, with 8 bases remaining between them. The germline V gene has CDR1 SGHKS and CDR2 YYEKEE (reference sequence). The length of the CDR3 is 14 residues. Here the CDR3 reads CASSFQRGTDTQYF. The CDR3 bases are TGTGCCAGCAGCTTTCAGCGAGGCACAGATACGCAGTATTTT.

V is TRBV9 and J is TRBJ2-5; D remains unclear. Trimming pared 4 bases from V and 1 base from J, leaving 8 bases between. The germline gives CDR1 SGDLS, CDR2 YYNGEE. The CDR3 contains 13 residues. CDR3: CASSTHPQETQYF. DNA for the CDR3: TGTGCCAGCAGCACCCACCCCCAAGAGACCCAGTACTTC.

The V gene is TRBV5-5, the J gene TRBJ2-3; unclear D gene. The CDR3 covers 14 residues. Germline V gene data show CDR1 as SGHKS and CDR2 as YYEKEE (reference sequence). The V and J ends lost 2 bases and 6 bases respectively, with 13 bases between them. The CDR3 protein is CASSFAHSGDTQYF. The CDR3, as DNA: TGTGCCAGCAGCTTTGCCCACTCGGGCGATACGCAGTATTTT.

This clonotype has a handful of counts. This chain connects TRBV24-1 to TRBJ1-1, with D unclear. V lost 1 base to trimming and J lost 4 bases, with 6 bases between them. This CDR3 spans 13 amino acids. Germline values: CDR1 KGHDR, CDR2 SFDVKD. The CDR3 reads CATSDLVGTEAFF. The CDR3 DNA sequence: TGTGCCACCAGTGATTTAGTGGGCACTGAAGCTTTCTTT.

This clonotype showed up many times. The rearrangement links TRBV7-6 to TRBJ1-1; D is perhaps TRBD1 (5 bases). The CDR3 covers 15 residues. The germline CDR1 and CDR2 sequences are SGHVS and FNYEAQ. The V end was cut by 4 bases, the J end by 1 base, with 13 bases between. This CDR3 reads CASSSSSGGNTEAFF. DNA of the CDR3: TGTGCCAGCAGCTCCAGCAGCGGGGGGAACACTGAAGCTTTCTTT.

At least ten counts were recorded for this clonotype. V usage is TRBV6-5 and J usage is TRBJ2-7; TRBD1 agrees at 7 bases. J gave up 1 base and V 0 bases, and 3 bases lay outside the gene matches. Germline V gene sequence: CDR1 MNHEY, CDR2 SVGAGI. This CDR3 spans 15 amino acids. The CDR3 DNA sequence: TGTGCCAGCAGTTACTCGACAGGGCGATCCTACGAGCAGTACTTC. This translates into CASSYSTGRSYEQYF.

This rearrangement joins TRBV18 to TRBJ2-7; the D is unclear. Deletions cut 4 bases from V and 2 bases from J, with 12 bases between. CDR1 and CDR2 (germline): KGHSH, LQKENI. CDR3 length: 14 amino acids. DNA for the CDR3: TGTGCCAGCTCACGAGGTTCAGGAGCCTACGAGCAGTACTTC. Its translation: CASSRGSGAYEQYF. Based on the CDR3 plus reference TRBV18 and TRBJ2-7, the full variable domain is NAGVMQNPRHLVRRRGQEARLRCSPMKGHSHVYWYRQLPEEGLKFMVYLQKENIIDESGMPKERFSAEFPKEGPSILRIQQVVRGDSAAYFCASSRGSGAYEQYFGPGTRLTVT.

The chain has TRBV20-1 and TRBJ2-2; no clear D. V lost 3 bases to trimming and J lost 1 base, with 9 bases between them. Germline V lookup: CDR1 DFQATT, CDR2 SNEGSKA (reference sequence). The CDR3 spans 14 residues. CDR3 DNA: TGCAGTGCTAGGCCCACACGGAACACCGGGGAGCTGTTTTTT. Protein product: CSARPTRNTGELFF.

This clonotype showed up just a few times. The chain is built from TRBV15 and TRBJ2-5; 10 bases match TRBD2. Germline values: CDR1 LNHNV, CDR2 YYDKDF (reference sequence). V shed 1 base, J shed 4 bases, and the junction held 6 bases outside the gene matches. CDR3 size: 16 residues. CDR3 protein: CATSRGSGGATETQYF. Written as DNA, the CDR3 is TGTGCCACCAGCAGAGGAAGCGGGGGGGCCACAGAGACCCAGTACTTC.

This rearrangement joins TRBV6-1 to TRBJ2-2; TRBD2 aligns across 12 bases. CDR1 is MNHNS and CDR2 is SASEGT in the germline V gene. CDR3 length: 16 residues. Losses at the gene ends were 4 bases for V and 7 bases for J; bases not matched to a gene: 7. DNA for the CDR3: TGTGCCAGCAGTGGAACTAGCGGGGGGTACGGCGGGGAGCTGTTTTTT. Protein product: CASSGTSGGYGGELFF.

This chain connects TRBV12-3 or TRBV12-4 to TRBJ2-1; D is perhaps TRBD1 (8 bases). The ends were cut back, 4 bases at V and 4 bases at J, with 14 bases in the middle. This CDR3 has 15 amino acids. CDR3 nucleotides: TGTGCCAGCAGTTCGAACAGGGGGGGGTACAATGAGCAGTTCTTC. This sequence encodes CASSSNRGGYNEQFF.

The sample holds many counts of this clonotype. The chain uses TRBV5-1 and TRBJ2-3; 9 bases map to TRBD2. CDR3 length: 18 amino acids. V lost 3 bases to trimming and J lost 4 bases; unmatched junction nucleotides: 15. Germline-derived CDR1 and CDR2 are SGHRS and YFSETQ. The CDR3, as DNA: TGCGCCAGCAGCTCGGCGGGAGCGGGAGGCCCTAGTGCAGATACGCAGTATTTT. Residues: CASSSAGAGGPSADTQYF.

This clonotype has ten or more counts. The chain employs TRBV12-3 or TRBV12-4 and TRBJ2-1; 7 bases are a match to TRBD2. J gave up 0 bases and V 4 bases, and 9 bases lay outside the gene matches. The CDR3 sequence is 17 residues long. The CDR3 DNA reads as TGTGCCAGCAGTTGGAGCGGGACTACGGGCTCCTACAATGAGCAGTTCTTC. Translation: CASSWSGTTGSYNEQFF.

The rearrangement links TRBV5-1 to TRBJ2-7; D is perhaps TRBD2 (5 bases). The CDR3 extends over 16 amino acids. The V gene lost 0 bases and the J gene lost 0 bases, with 13 bases spanning the gap. CDR1 SGHRS and CDR2 YFSETQ come from the germline V gene. DNA for the CDR3: TGCGCCAGCAGCTTGGGGGTCGGGAAGAACTCCTACGAGCAGTACTTC. Its translation: CASSLGVGKNSYEQYF.

The V gene is TRBV7-2, the J gene TRBJ2-3; unclear D gene. The CDR3 totals 12 residues. Deletions cut 5 bases from V and 10 bases from J, with 13 bases between. Germline V gene lookup returns CDR1 SGHTA and CDR2 FQGNSA. CDR3 sequence (DNA): TGTGCCAGCAGCCCCACCGACCCCCCGCAGTATTTT. Translating it yields CASSPTDPPQYF. The whole variable domain, filled in from reference TRBV7-2 and TRBJ2-3, reads GAGVSQSPSNKVTEKGKDVELRCDPISGHTALYWYRQSLGQGLEFLIYFQGNSAPDKSGLPSDRFSAERTGGSVSTLTIQRTQQEDSAVYLCASSPTDPPQYFGPGTRLTVL.

This chain links TRBV5-1 with TRBJ2-5; 11 bases are a match to TRBD1. The trim removed 4 bases at V and 4 bases at J, leaving 6 bases unmatched. This CDR3 spans 15 amino acids. Germline CDR1 and CDR2: SGHRS and YFSETQ. The CDR3 is CASSPGQGDGETQYF. CDR3 nucleotides: TGCGCCAGCAGCCCGGGACAGGGGGATGGAGAGACCCAGTACTTC.

This clonotype appeared many times. This chain joins TRBV4-1 and TRBJ2-1, with D perhaps TRBD2 (6 bases). CDR3 length equals 14 residues. The germline CDR1 and CDR2 sequences are MGHRA and YSYEKL. V lost 1 base, J lost 7 bases, and 11 bases lay in between. The CDR3 nucleotides read TGCGCCAGCAGCCAAGCTTCACGGGGGAATGAGCAGTTCTTC. Its protein is CASSQASRGNEQFF.

This clonotype was seen at least ten times. This sequence joins TRBV5-1 and TRBJ2-1; 9 bases map to TRBD1. CDR3 length equals 15 residues. The V gene's germline CDR1 is SGHRS and CDR2 YFSETQ. Trimming removed 4 bases from V and 5 bases from J; junction bases left unmatched: 7. The CDR3 bases are TGCGCCAGCAGCACCGACAGGGGGTCCCACAATGAGCAGTTCTTC. Amino acid sequence: CASSTDRGSHNEQFF.

This chain links TRBV5-1 with TRBJ2-2, with TRBD2 matching over 7 bases. This CDR3 region has 18 residues. Trimming removed 0 bases from V and 5 bases from J; junction bases left unmatched: 13. Germline lookup yields CDR1 SGHRS and CDR2 YFSETQ. In DNA form, the CDR3 reads TGCGCCAGCAGCTTGGCCCGGCGGCTAGCGGAGGGGACCGGGGAGCTGTTTTTT. Its translation is CASSLARRLAEGTGELFF.

This clonotype came up many times. The V call is TRBV5-1, the J call TRBJ2-7, with D possibly being TRBD2 (6 bases). The CDR3 sequence is 16 residues long. Trimming cost V 0 bases and J 0 bases, with 13 bases left between them. CDR1 and CDR2 from the germline V gene are SGHRS and YFSETQ. CDR3: CASSLAPAGSSYEQYF. The CDR3 nucleotides read TGCGCCAGCAGCTTGGCCCCGGCGGGGAGCTCCTACGAGCAGTACTTC.

J is TRBJ2-2 and V is TRBV11-3, with unresolved D. V lost 8 bases to trimming and J lost 7 bases, with 11 bases between them. From germline, CDR1 is SGHNT and CDR2 YENEEA. The CDR3 loop spans 12 amino acids. CDR3 loop: CASSPDGGELFF. CDR3 DNA sequence: TGTGCCAGCTCCCCGGATGGCGGGGAGCTGTTTTTT.

CDR3 residues: CSVRGGLAAAIEQFF. CDR3 coding DNA: TGCAGCGTCCGGGGGGGGCTGGCAGCGGCAATTGAGCAGTTCTTC. The rearrangement uses TRBV29-1 and TRBJ2-1, with 8 bases that match TRBD2. The CDR3 sequence is 15 residues long. CDR1 and CDR2 from the germline V gene are SQVTM and ANQGSEA. V shed 6 bases and J 9 bases; nucleotides not matched to a gene: 16.

This chain connects TRBV5-6 to TRBJ2-7, with a possible D match to TRBD1 (6 bases). Trimming shortened V by 2 bases and J by 2 bases, and 11 bases separated the two germline ends. Germline CDR1 reads SGHDT; CDR2 reads YYEEEE. The CDR3 extends over 14 amino acids. The CDR3 DNA follows: TGTGCCAGCAGCTTCCAGGGGTCTCCCTACGAGCAGTACTTC. Translated, it gives CASSFQGSPYEQYF.

The CDR3 nucleotides read TGTGCCAGCAGTCCCGGACAGGGAGGCCACGAGCAGTACTTC. It translates to CASSPGQGGHEQYF. This sequence joins TRBV6-1 and TRBJ2-7; 8 nucleotides line up with TRBD1. J gave up 5 bases and V 5 bases, and 8 bases lay outside the gene matches. CDR3 length: 14 amino acids. The germline gives CDR1 MNHNS, CDR2 SASEGT.

This clonotype was counted between two and nine times. The CDR3 DNA reads as TGTGCCAGCAGGCCAGTGGTCCTGAACACTGAAGCTTTCTTT. It specifies CASRPVVLNTEAFF. This chain connects TRBV7-9 to TRBJ1-1; D unresolved. V dropped 6 bases and J dropped 0 bases, with 11 bases sitting between them. The CDR3 consists of 14 residues. Looked up from germline, CDR1 is SEHNR and CDR2 is FQNEAQ (reference sequence).